Shown below are 13 T cell receptor beta chains from a single sample sequenced in a study of T cell clonotyping in hematopoietic cell transplantation. Time point noted: recipient sample about 28 days before transplant, after cytoreduction. Profiled with immunoSEQ multiplex PCR; TCRdb holds only in-frame clones, not every one. This sample has 25,000 or so clones, with around 70% found just once. The sequenced sample was peripheral blood mononuclear cells, obtained before stem cell transplant. The receptors stem from a man aged 45-60 years with myelodysplastic syndrome. Some clones in this sample may be carry-over from other donors' samples.

There are a few counts of this clone. This chain links TRBV9 with TRBJ2-5; TRBD2 agrees at 9 bases. The trim removed 3 bases at V and 4 bases at J, leaving 4 bases unmatched. The germline gives CDR1 SGDLS, CDR2 YYNGEE. The CDR3 spans 14 residues. The CDR3 sequence is CASSGGRAGETQYF. The DNA of the CDR3 is TGTGCCAGCAGCGGCGGGAGGGCGGGAGAGACCCAGTACTTC.

The rearrangement links TRBV4-2 to TRBJ2-7, with 9 bases identical to TRBD1. Germline values: CDR1 LGHNA, CDR2 YNFKEQ. The junction had 8 bases not matched to a gene; V was cut back by 1 base and J by 4 bases. The length of the CDR3 is 16 residues. The CDR3 loop reads CASSQVGQGGVYEQYF. The DNA for the CDR3 is TGTGCCAGCAGCCAAGTGGGACAGGGCGGGGTATACGAGCAGTACTTC.

The chain has TRBV4-1 and TRBJ2-3; tentatively, D is TRBD1 (5 bases). V lost 3 bases to trimming and J lost 1 base, with 8 bases between them. This CDR3 comprises 14 residues. Germline V CDR1 and CDR2: MGHRA, YSYEKL. This CDR3 reads CASSQGRGTDTQYF. The CDR3 coding sequence is TGCGCCAGCAGCCAGGGGCGCGGCACAGATACGCAGTATTTT.

J is TRBJ2-5 and V is TRBV7-6; D is unresolved. V lost 5 bases, J lost 0 bases, and 10 bases lay in between. Per the germline V gene, CDR1 is SGHVS and CDR2 is FNYEAQ. CDR3 length: 14 residues. The CDR3 loop is CASSPGGYQETQYF. As DNA, the CDR3 is TGTGCCAGCAGCCCTGGCGGTTACCAAGAGACCCAGTACTTC.

The V call is TRBV19, the J call TRBJ1-5; TRBD1 matches at 9 bases. Germline V lookup: CDR1 LNHDA, CDR2 SQIVND (reference sequence). The CDR3 is 17 residues long. V lost 8 bases, J lost 5 bases, and 16 bases stayed unmatched. For the CDR3, the DNA is TGTGCCAGTTTTCCCGTGTGGCCCCGGGACAGGGATCAGCCCCAGCATTTT. This encodes CASFPVWPRDRDQPQHF.

This rearrangement joins TRBV10-3 to TRBJ2-2, with no clear D. Trimming cost V 3 bases and J 5 bases, with 10 bases left between them. Germline V gene data show CDR1 as ENHRY and CDR2 as SYGVKD. There are 14 residues in the CDR3. The CDR3 nucleotides are TGTGCCATCAGTGACCCTAGTGGGACCGGGGAGCTGTTTTTT. The encoded protein is CAISDPSGTGELFF.

The chain combines TRBV7-2 with TRBJ2-7; D possibly corresponds to TRBD1 (5 bases). The CDR3 covers 17 residues. The V end lost 3 bases, the J end lost 3 bases, and 21 bases lay between the germline ends. Germline V gives CDR1 SGHTA, CDR2 FQGNSA. The CDR3 DNA sequence: TGTGCCAGCAGCTTCATTAGGGTAAGCAGGGCTATCTACGAGCAGTACTTC. Amino acids: CASSFIRVSRAIYEQYF.

In nucleotides, the CDR3 is TGTGCCAGCAGTTCCGACAGGGCGAACACTGAAGCTTTCTTT. Translating gives CASSSDRANTEAFF. The chain combines TRBV7-2 with TRBJ1-1; 7 bases are a match to TRBD1. In germline, CDR1 is SGHTA, CDR2 FQGNSA. Germline trimming cut 6 bases from V and 1 base from J; bases unmatched to any gene: 5. CDR3 length: 14 amino acids.

This clone was found once. This chain uses TRBV6-6 with TRBJ1-2, with no clear D. V lost 2 bases and J lost 0, with 4 bases in between. Looked up from germline, CDR1 is MNHNY and CDR2 is SVGAGI (reference sequence). This CDR3 is 13 amino acids long. CDR3 coding DNA: TGTGCCAGCAGTTACGGGGCTAACTATGGCTACACCTTC. Its translation is CASSYGANYGYTF.

The rearrangement links TRBV6-1 to TRBJ2-5; D possibly corresponds to TRBD2 (5 bases). CDR1 is MNHNS and CDR2 is SASEGT in the germline V gene. The length of the CDR3 is 12 residues. V lost 8 bases to trimming and J lost 5 bases, with 12 bases between them. The CDR3 nucleotides are TGTGCCAGCTCGAGGCAGCGGGAGACCCAGTACTTC. Protein: CASSRQRETQYF.

The chain is built from TRBV29-1 and TRBJ1-1, with D hard to call. Germline loops: CDR1 SQVTM, CDR2 ANQGSEA. The V gene lost 4 bases and the J gene lost 1 base, with 7 bases spanning the gap. This CDR3 region has 12 residues. DNA for the CDR3: TGCAGCGTTGTAGATCAGAACACTGAAGCTTTCTTT. It yields the protein CSVVDQNTEAFF.

The chain couples TRBV20-1 to TRBJ1-2; D is undetermined. This CDR3 is 10 amino acids long. The V end was cut by 6 bases, the J end by 8 bases, with 10 bases between. The V gene's germline CDR1 is DFQATT and CDR2 SNEGSKA (reference sequence). The CDR3 protein is CSAAARGYTF. The CDR3 coding sequence is TGCAGTGCCGCGGCGCGGGGCTACACCTTC.

The J gene is TRBJ2-7, the V gene TRBV28; D possibly uses TRBD1 or TRBD2 (5 bases each). The CDR3 has 14 residues. The ends were cut back, 3 bases at V and 3 bases at J, with 12 bases in the middle. Germline loops: CDR1 MDHEN, CDR2 SYDVKM. DNA of the CDR3: TGTGCCAGCAGTTTGTCGGGGACCTTCTACGAGCAGTACTTC. Amino acid sequence: CASSLSGTFYEQYF.